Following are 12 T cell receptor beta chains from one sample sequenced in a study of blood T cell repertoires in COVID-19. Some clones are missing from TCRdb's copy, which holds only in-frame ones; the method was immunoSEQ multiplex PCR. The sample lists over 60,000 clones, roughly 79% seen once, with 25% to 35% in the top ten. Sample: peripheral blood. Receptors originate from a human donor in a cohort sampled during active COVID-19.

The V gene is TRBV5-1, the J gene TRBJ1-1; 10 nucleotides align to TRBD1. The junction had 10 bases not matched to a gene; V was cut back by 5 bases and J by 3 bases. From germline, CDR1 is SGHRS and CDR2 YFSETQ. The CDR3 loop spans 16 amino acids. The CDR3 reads CASRGDRGSIDTEAFF. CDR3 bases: TGCGCCAGCAGGGGGGACAGGGGATCTATCGACACTGAAGCTTTCTTT.

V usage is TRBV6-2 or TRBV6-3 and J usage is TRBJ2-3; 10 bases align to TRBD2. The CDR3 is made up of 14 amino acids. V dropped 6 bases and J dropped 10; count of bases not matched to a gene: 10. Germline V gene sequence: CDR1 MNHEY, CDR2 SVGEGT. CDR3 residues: CASSNRLSGGAQYF. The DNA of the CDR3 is TGTGCCAGCAGCAACCGACTAAGCGGGGGGGCGCAGTATTTT.

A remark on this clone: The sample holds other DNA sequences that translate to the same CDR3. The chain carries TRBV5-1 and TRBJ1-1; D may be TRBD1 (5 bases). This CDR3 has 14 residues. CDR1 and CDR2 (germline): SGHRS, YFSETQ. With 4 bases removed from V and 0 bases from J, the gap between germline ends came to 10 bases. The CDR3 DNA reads TGCGCCAGCAGCCCACAAGGGGTGAACACTGAAGCTTTCTTT. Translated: CASSPQGVNTEAFF.

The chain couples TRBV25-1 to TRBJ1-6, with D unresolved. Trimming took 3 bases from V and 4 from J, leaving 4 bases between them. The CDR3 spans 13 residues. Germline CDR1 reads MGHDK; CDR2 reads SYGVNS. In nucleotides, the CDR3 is TGTGCCAGCAGTGACATTTATAATTCACCCCTCCACTTT. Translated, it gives CASSDIYNSPLHF. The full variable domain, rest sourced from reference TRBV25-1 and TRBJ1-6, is EADIYQTPRYLVIGTGKKITLECSQTMGHDKMYWYQQDPGMELHLIHYSYGVNSTEKGDLSSESTVSRIRTEHFPLTLESARPSHTSQYLCASSDIYNSPLHFGNGTRLTVT.

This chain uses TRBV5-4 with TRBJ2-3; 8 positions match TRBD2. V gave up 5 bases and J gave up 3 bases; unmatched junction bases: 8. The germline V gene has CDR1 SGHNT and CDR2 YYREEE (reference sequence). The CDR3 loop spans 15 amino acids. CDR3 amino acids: CASSTAGGRTDTQYF. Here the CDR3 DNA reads TGTGCCAGCAGTACCGCGGGCGGGAGGACAGATACGCAGTATTTT.

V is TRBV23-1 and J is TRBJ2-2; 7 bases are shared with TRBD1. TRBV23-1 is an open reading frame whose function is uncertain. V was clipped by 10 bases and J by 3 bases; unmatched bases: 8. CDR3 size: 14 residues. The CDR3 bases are TGCGCCAACTACAGGGGATCGGACACCGGGGAGCTGTTTTTT. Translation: CANYRGSDTGELFF.

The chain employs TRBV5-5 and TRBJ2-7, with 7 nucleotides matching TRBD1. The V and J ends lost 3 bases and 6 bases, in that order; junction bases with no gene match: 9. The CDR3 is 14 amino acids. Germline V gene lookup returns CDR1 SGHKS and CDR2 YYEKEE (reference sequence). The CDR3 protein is CASSSRDRRPEQYF. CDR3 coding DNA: TGTGCCAGCAGCTCCCGGGACAGAAGGCCCGAGCAGTACTTC. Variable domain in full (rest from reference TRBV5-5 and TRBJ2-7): DAGVTQSPTHLIKTRGQQVTLRCSPISGHKSVSWYQQVLGQGPQFIFQYYEKEERGRGNFPDRFSARQFPNYSSELNVNALLLGDSALYLCASSSRDRRPEQYFGPGTRLTVT.

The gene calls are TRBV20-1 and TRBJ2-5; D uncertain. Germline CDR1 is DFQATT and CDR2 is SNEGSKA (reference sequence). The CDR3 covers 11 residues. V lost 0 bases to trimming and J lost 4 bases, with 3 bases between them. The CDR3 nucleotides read TGCAGTGCTAGAGAGAGAGAGACCCAGTACTTC. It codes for CSARERETQYF.

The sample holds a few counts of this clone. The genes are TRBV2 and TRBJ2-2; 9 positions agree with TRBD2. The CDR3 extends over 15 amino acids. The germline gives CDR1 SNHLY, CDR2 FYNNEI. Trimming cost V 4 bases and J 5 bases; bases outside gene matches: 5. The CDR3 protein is CASSASGRTTGELFF. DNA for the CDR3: TGTGCCAGCAGTGCCAGCGGGAGGACGACCGGGGAGCTGTTTTTT.

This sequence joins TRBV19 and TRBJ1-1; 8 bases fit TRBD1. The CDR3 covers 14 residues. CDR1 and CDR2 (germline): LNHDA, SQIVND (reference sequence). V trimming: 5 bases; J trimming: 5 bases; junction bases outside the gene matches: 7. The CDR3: CASSARQGITEAFF. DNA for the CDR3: TGTGCCAGTAGTGCCAGACAGGGGATAACTGAAGCTTTCTTT.

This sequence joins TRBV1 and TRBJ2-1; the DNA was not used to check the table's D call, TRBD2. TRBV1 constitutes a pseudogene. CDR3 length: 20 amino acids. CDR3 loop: CTSSGLAAQTSGTTYNEQFF. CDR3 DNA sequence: TGCACCAGCAGCGGCCTTGCCGCTCAGACTAGCGGGACTACCTACAATGAGCAGTTCTTC.

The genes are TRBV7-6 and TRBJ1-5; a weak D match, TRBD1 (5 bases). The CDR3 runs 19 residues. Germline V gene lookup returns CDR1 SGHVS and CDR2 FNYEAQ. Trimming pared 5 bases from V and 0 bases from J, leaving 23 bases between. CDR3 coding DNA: TGTGCCAGCAGCCGCAAGTACTCAGGGTTCCTATATAGCAATCAGCCCCAGCATTTT. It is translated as CASSRKYSGFLYSNQPQHF.